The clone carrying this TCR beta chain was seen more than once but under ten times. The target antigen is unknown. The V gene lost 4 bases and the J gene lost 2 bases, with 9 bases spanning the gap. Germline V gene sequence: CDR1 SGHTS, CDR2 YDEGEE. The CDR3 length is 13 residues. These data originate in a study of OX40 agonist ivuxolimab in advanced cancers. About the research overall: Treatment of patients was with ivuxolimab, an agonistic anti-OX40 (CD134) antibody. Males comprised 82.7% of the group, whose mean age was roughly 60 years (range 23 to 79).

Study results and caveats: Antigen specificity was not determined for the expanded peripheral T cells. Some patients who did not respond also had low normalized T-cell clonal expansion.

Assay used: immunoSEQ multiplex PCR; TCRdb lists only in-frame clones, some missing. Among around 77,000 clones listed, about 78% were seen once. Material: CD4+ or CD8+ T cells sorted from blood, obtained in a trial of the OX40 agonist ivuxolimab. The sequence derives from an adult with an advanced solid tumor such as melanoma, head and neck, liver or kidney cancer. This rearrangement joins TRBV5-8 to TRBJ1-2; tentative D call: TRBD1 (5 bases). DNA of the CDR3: TGTGCCAGCAGCATGGACATCAACTATGGCTACACCTTC. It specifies CASSMDINYGYTF.